These T cell receptor beta chains were read from a single sample in a study of blood T cell repertoires in COVID-19. Assay used: immunoSEQ multiplex PCR; TCRdb lists only in-frame clones, some missing. The repertoire holds 350,000 to 450,000 clones, with roughly 91% as singletons. The sequencing input was PBMCs or T cells enriched from blood (not recorded which). All receptors derive from a woman aged 25 to 39 who had recovered from COVID-19. CDR3s include the opening cysteine and the closing phenylalanine or tryptophan. The order of the fields is CDR3 length, V gene, D gene, clone size, J gene, CDR3 DNA, CDR3 protein. The D gene is left open where the match is weak. Expanded clones get a size class; other rows say once, few or many, or leave the size out.

16	TRBV30	TRBD1	once	TRBJ2-5	TGTGCCTGGAGTGGCCCGGGGCAGGGGGTTTGGGAGACCCAGTACTTC	CAWSGPGQGVWETQYF
14	TRBV7-2	.	.	TRBJ1-5	TGTGCCAGCAGCTTAGGGGGAGGCAATCAGCCCCAGCATTTT	CASSLGGGNQPQHF
15	TRBV9	.	.	TRBJ1-3	TGTGCCAGCAGCGTAGGCAGGGCTACTGGAAACACCATATATTTT	CASSVGRATGNTIYF
13	TRBV27	.	.	TRBJ1-5	TGTGCCAGCAGTTTCGGGGTTTACGAGCCCCAGCATTTT	CASSFGVYEPQHF
16	TRBV29-1	TRBD2	once	TRBJ2-7	TGCAGCGTGGGGGGCCTAGCGGGAGGGTACTCCTACGAGCAGTACTTC	CSVGGLAGGYSYEQYF
15	TRBV6-5	TRBD1	.	TRBJ1-2	TGTGCCAGCAGTTTAAACCGGGACAGGGGGCATGGCTACACCTTC	CASSLNRDRGHGYTF
14	TRBV28	.	.	TRBJ1-1	TGTGCCAGCAGTTTATGGCGAGCGAGCACTGAAGCTTTCTTT	CASSLWRASTEAFF
14	TRBV2	TRBD1	.	TRBJ1-4	TGTGCCAGCAGCTCACAGGGGCGAGGTGAAAAACTGTTTTTT	CASSSQGRGEKLFF
17	TRBV4-3	.	.	TRBJ1-3	TGCGCCAGCAGCCAAGCCAGGTTCCTCGGCTCTGGAAACACCATATATTTT	CASSQARFLGSGNTIYF
14	TRBV19	TRBD2	.	TRBJ2-7	TGTGCCAGTAGTGTAACTAGCGGGACCTACGAGCAGTACTTC	CASSVTSGTYEQYF
15	TRBV19	TRBD1	.	TRBJ1-6	TGTGCCAGTAGTATCTCACAGGGGGCGAATTCACCCCTCCACTTT	CASSISQGANSPLHF
12	TRBV29-1	.	.	TRBJ2-1	TGCAGCGTTCTGGCCTCGGGGGATGAGCAGTTCTTC	CSVLASGDEQFF
14	TRBV6-5	TRBD1	many	TRBJ1-2	TGTGCCAGCAGTAACCCGACAGGGGGCTATGGCTACACCTTC	CASSNPTGGYGYTF
16	TRBV18	TRBD1	few	TRBJ1-1	TGTGCCAGCTCCGTCACGGGACAGGGGTTGAACACTGAAGCTTTCTTT	CASSVTGQGLNTEAFF
17	TRBV7-2	TRBD1	once	TRBJ1-5	TGTGCCAGCAGCTTAGGTGGGTGGGACAGGGCTTTAAAGCCCCAGCATTTT	CASSLGGWDRALKPQHF
15	TRBV28	.	.	TRBJ2-3	TGTGCCAGCAGACGTGGGGCTCCCCTCCGTGATACGCAGTATTTT	CASRRGAPLRDTQYF
14	TRBV6-5	.	.	TRBJ1-2	TGTGCCAGCAGTTACGCTCTAGGACTCTATGGCTACACCTTC	CASSYALGLYGYTF
13	TRBV30	TRBD1	.	TRBJ1-2	TGTGCCTGGAGGACAGGGGGCTTGGAAGGCTACACCTTC	CAWRTGGLEGYTF